The rows below give T cell receptor beta chains drawn from one sample of a study of regulatory T cells in long-lasting Graves disease. One entry per CDR3 protein results from TCRdb running MiXCR on the multiplex PCR reads. Here the sample spans roughly 450,000 distinct CDR3 sequences, less than 25% being singletons. The material was peripheral blood mononuclear cells (PBMCs), obtained when the disease was refractory, from a patient treated with antithyroid drugs. These receptors were collected from a female donor with Graves disease. The CDR3 runs from the conserved cysteine through the conserved F or W. D genes are given only for firm matches. Size is omitted from some rows. Given values are once, few, many or a class for expanded clones.

D,V,J,size,CDR3,DNA
TRBD1,TRBV4-2,TRBJ2-5,NA,CASSQAIGTGIQETQYF,TGTGCCAGCAGCCAAGCTATCGGGACAGGAATCCAAGAGACCCAGTACTTC
NA,TRBV6-1,TRBJ1-5,few,CASSPWDGNQPQHF,TGTGCCAGCAGTCCTTGGGACGGGAATCAGCCCCAGCATTTT
TRBD2,TRBV30,TRBJ2-5,NA,CAWNAGGRAAETQYF,TGTGCCTGGAATGCTGGCGGGAGGGCCGCAGAGACCCAGTACTTC
TRBD2,TRBV10-3,TRBJ2-5,NA,CATGTSGSSETQYF,TGTGCCACCGGGACTAGCGGGAGTTCAGAGACCCAGTACTTC
TRBD2,TRBV11-2,TRBJ2-5,many,CASSLAVAGGGTQYF,TGTGCCAGCAGCTTAGCAGTAGCGGGAGGAGGGACCCAGTACTTC
NA,TRBV12-3/TRBV12-4,TRBJ2-5,NA,CASRSTGKETQYF,TGTGCCAGCAGATCGACAGGAAAGGAGACCCAGTACTTC
NA,TRBV28,TRBJ2-7,many,CASSLRADAGEQYF,TGTGCCAGCAGTTTAAGGGCAGACGCAGGCGAGCAGTACTTC
TRBD2,TRBV6-2/TRBV6-3,TRBJ2-7,NA,CASSYRTSGSSYEQYF,TGTGCCAGCAGTTACCGCACTAGCGGAAGCTCCTACGAGCAGTACTTC
TRBD2,TRBV11-2,TRBJ2-1,NA,CASSFGTSNEQFF,TGTGCCAGCAGCTTCGGGACTAGCAATGAGCAGTTCTTC
NA,TRBV3-1,TRBJ2-5,NA,CASTRFGGETQYF,TGTGCCAGCACCCGGTTCGGGGGCGAGACCCAGTACTTC
TRBD2,TRBV20-1,TRBJ2-5,NA,CSASTPGSGAQETQYF,TGCAGTGCTAGCACCCCCGGGAGCGGGGCCCAAGAGACCCAGTACTTC
NA,TRBV7-2,TRBJ2-2,NA,CASSRRNRFTGELFF,TGTGCCAGCAGCCGCAGAAATCGTTTCACCGGGGAGCTGTTTTTT
NA,TRBV20-1,TRBJ2-7,few,CSASESLYEQYF,TGCAGTGCTAGCGAGTCCCTTTACGAGCAGTACTTC
TRBD2,TRBV5-6,TRBJ2-2,NA,CASGIGGTRSGELFF,TGTGCCAGCGGAATCGGAGGGACTAGGAGCGGGGAGCTGTTTTTT
TRBD1,TRBV5-4,TRBJ1-4,NA,CASSLDGQGENEKLFF,TGTGCCAGCAGCTTGGACGGACAGGGAGAGAATGAAAAACTGTTTTTT
NA,TRBV15,TRBJ2-7,NA,CAASQAGGTREQYF,TGTGCCGCCAGTCAGGCGGGCGGGACTCGGGAGCAGTACTTC
TRBD1,TRBV7-9,TRBJ2-7,NA,CASSPRDRDYEQYF,TGTGCCAGCAGCCCCCGGGACAGGGATTACGAGCAGTACTTC
TRBD1,TRBV7-2,TRBJ1-3,few,CASSLTSGTGVNGNTIYF,TGTGCCAGCAGCTTAACCTCTGGGACAGGGGTGAACGGAAACACCATATATTTT
TRBD2,TRBV6-2/TRBV6-3,TRBJ2-5,few,CASSYLGTTRETQYF,TGTGCCAGCAGTTACCTAGGGACTACCAGGGAGACCCAGTACTTC
NA,TRBV14,TRBJ2-5,NA,CASSRGDGQWYQETQYF,TGTGCCAGCAGCCGAGGCGACGGACAGTGGTACCAAGAGACCCAGTACTTC
TRBD1,TRBV7-2,TRBJ1-1,NA,CASSLVVQGWTEAFF,TGTGCCAGCAGCTTAGTGGTACAGGGGTGGACTGAAGCTTTCTTT
TRBD1,TRBV25-1,TRBJ2-7,few,CASSSDRGEQYF,TGTGCCAGCAGTTCGGACAGGGGCGAGCAGTACTTC
TRBD2,TRBV6-1,TRBJ2-7,many,CASRLPSGGTYEQYF,TGTGCCAGCAGACTCCCTAGCGGAGGAACCTACGAGCAGTACTTC
NA,TRBV5-4,TRBJ2-2,NA,CASSLGQRALNTGELFF,TGTGCCAGCAGCTTGGGCCAACGCGCTTTAAACACCGGGGAGCTGTTTTTT
TRBD1,TRBV6-1,TRBJ2-5,many,CASSPRQGASQETQYF,TGTGCCAGCAGCCCCAGACAGGGGGCTTCACAAGAGACCCAGTACTTC
NA,TRBV6-1,TRBJ2-6,NA,CASRGQRRSGANVLTF,TGTGCCAGCAGGGGTCAGCGCCGCTCTGGGGCCAACGTCCTGACTTTC
NA,TRBV5-1,TRBJ2-7,few,CASSFGEHYEQYF,TGCGCCAGCAGCTTCGGCGAGCACTACGAGCAGTACTTC
NA,TRBV25-1,TRBJ1-4,NA,CASSDVRGWEKLFF,TGTGCCAGCAGTGACGTCAGGGGTTGGGAAAAACTGTTTTTT
TRBD1,TRBV6-2/TRBV6-3,TRBJ1-1,many,CASSEIRSRTGPEAFF,TGTGCCAGCAGTGAAATCCGTTCCCGGACAGGGCCTGAAGCTTTCTTT
NA,TRBV6-5,TRBJ2-5,many,CASSYGGTGPLETQYF,TGTGCCAGCAGTTATGGAGGGACCGGCCCGCTAGAGACCCAGTACTTC
TRBD2,TRBV7-8,TRBJ2-7,few,CASSITGDYSYEQYF,TGTGCCAGCAGTATTACGGGGGACTACTCCTACGAGCAGTACTTC
NA,TRBV2,TRBJ2-5,NA,CASKPASHQETQYF,TGTGCCAGCAAACCAGCTAGTCACCAAGAGACCCAGTACTTC
TRBD2,TRBV15,TRBJ2-5,few,CATSARPTGRTSGRGETQYF,TGTGCCACCAGCGCCCGCCCGACAGGCCGGACTAGCGGGAGAGGGGAGACCCAGTACTTC
TRBD2,TRBV2,TRBJ2-5,NA,CASSPFGTSEGGRETQYF,TGTGCCAGCAGTCCCTTCGGGACTAGCGAGGGGGGCCGAGAGACCCAGTACTTC
NA,TRBV19,TRBJ1-1,NA,CASSSAGEGTEAFF,TGTGCCAGTAGTTCGGCAGGGGAAGGCACTGAAGCTTTCTTT
TRBD1,TRBV6-5,TRBJ1-6,many,CASSSTGTGDSPLHF,TGTGCCAGCAGTTCCACCGGGACAGGAGATTCACCCCTCCACTTT
TRBD1,TRBV28,TRBJ2-7,many,CASRGQILSYEQYF,TGTGCCAGCAGGGGACAGATTTTATCCTACGAGCAGTACTTC
NA,TRBV5-6,TRBJ1-5,few,CASSVDGSNQPQHF,TGTGCCAGCAGCGTTGACGGCAGCAATCAGCCCCAGCATTTT
TRBD1,TRBV29-1,TRBJ1-2,NA,CSVGQGATYGYTF,TGCAGCGTAGGGCAGGGGGCGACGTATGGCTACACCTTC